This passage covers 6 T cell receptor beta chains from one sample sequenced in a study of molecular identifiers for immune sequencing clone quantification. Each CDR3 protein gets one entry after TCRdb re-called the PCR reads with MiXCR. The sample gives about 510,000 distinct CDR3 sequences, roughly 25% of which show up once; roughly 0.79% is in the top ten. Sequences were obtained from naive CD8+ T cells from blood, with Jurkat cell RNA spiked in. This sample's subset: FACS-sorted CD8+CD4-CCR7+CD45RA+ naive T cells. These TCRs come from a human donor in good health. Some libraries in this study had Jurkat cell RNA spiked in.

As to this clonotype: No conserved phenylalanine or tryptophan is present at the end of the CDR3, so a read error is the likely explanation. It is unclear where the CDR3 begins or ends on the DNA, so no DNA is shown, and the CDR3 is as TCRdb lists it. The V call is TRBV7-9, the J call TRBJ2-4; TRBD2, the D gene given by the table, was not confirmed from the DNA. The germline V gene has CDR1 SEHNR and CDR2 FQNEAQ (reference sequence). The CDR3 is 21 amino acids long, termini counted. This CDR3 is CASSIEPGLAGAGVAKNIQNL.

This clonotype was observed a few times. This chain connects TRBV6-5 to TRBJ2-3, with TRBD2 matching over 13 bases. The CDR3 is made up of 15 amino acids. The germline V gene encodes CDR1 MNHEY and CDR2 SVGAGI. The V segment lost 8 bases and the J segment 7 bases; nucleotides outside the gene matches: 9. DNA of the CDR3: TGTGCCAGCGGGACTAGCGGGAACGACTTTTATACGCAGTATTTT. Its translation: CASGTSGNDFYTQYF.

With respect to this clonotype: A much larger clone is a single base away; this may be a read error. This is likely a read error, given that the CDR3 carries no conserved phenylalanine or tryptophan at its end. This sequence joins TRBV15 and TRBJ2-7, with a possible D match to TRBD1 (6 bases). V lost 4 bases, J lost 3 bases, and 16 bases lay in between. This CDR3 is 15 amino acids long. Germline V gives CDR1 LNHNV, CDR2 YYDKDF (reference sequence). This CDR3 reads CATSNTRTVFYEQYS. DNA of the CDR3: TGTGCCACCAGCAACACAAGGACAGTCTTCTACGAGCAGTACTCC.

As concerns this clonotype: A much larger clone is a single base away; this may be a read error. The rearrangement joins TRBV7-2 to TRBJ2-3; 7 nucleotides align to TRBD2. The ends lost 4 bases at V and 1 base at J; junction bases unmatched: 5. Germline-derived CDR1 and CDR2 are SGHTA and FQGNSA. The CDR3 contains 15 residues. The CDR3 loop is CASSSGLHGTDTQYF. The DNA for the CDR3 is TGTGCCAGCAGCTCGGGACTACATGGCACAGATACGCAGTATTTT.

This chain's CDR3 is CASHVRGGQPQHF. In DNA, the CDR3 is TGTGCCAGTCATGTTAGGGGAGGACAGCCCCAGCATTTT. The chain has TRBV19 and TRBJ1-5; a possible D gene is TRBD1 (5 bases). Germline values: CDR1 LNHDA, CDR2 SQIVND (reference sequence). V lost 8 bases, J lost 7 bases, and 15 bases lay in between. There are 13 residues in the CDR3.

This clonotype was observed a handful of times. The chain links TRBV4-3 to TRBJ2-2; D unclear. CDR3 length equals 14 residues. Germline values: CDR1 LGHNA, CDR2 YSLEER. Trimming took off 0 bases at V and 5 bases at J, with 7 bases between the two ends. CDR3 sequence (DNA): TGCGCCAGCAGCCAAGATTGGGGTACCGGGGAGCTGTTTTTT. Translated, it gives CASSQDWGTGELFF.